This T cell receptor beta chain was identified in a study of T cell changes during pregnancy in multiple sclerosis. The CDR3 is made up of 15 amino acids. Germline trimming cut 5 bases from V and 6 bases from J; bases unmatched to any gene: 13. Per the germline V gene, CDR1 is MDHEN and CDR2 is SYDVKM. Measured with immunoSEQ multiplex PCR; TCRdb has only the in-frame clones, and not every one. This sample yields roughly 100,000 clones, of which about 91% are seen a single time; roughly 0.93% belongs to the top ten. The J gene is TRBJ2-7, the V gene TRBV28; 7 nucleotides line up with TRBD1. Sequenced here: peripheral blood, sampled after pregnancy. This sequence was found in a female donor with multiple sclerosis, enrolled in a pregnancy study. The CDR3 loop reads CASSPSTGSWGEQYF. CDR3 nucleotide sequence: TGTGCCAGCAGTCCGTCGACAGGGTCCTGGGGCGAGCAGTACTTC.